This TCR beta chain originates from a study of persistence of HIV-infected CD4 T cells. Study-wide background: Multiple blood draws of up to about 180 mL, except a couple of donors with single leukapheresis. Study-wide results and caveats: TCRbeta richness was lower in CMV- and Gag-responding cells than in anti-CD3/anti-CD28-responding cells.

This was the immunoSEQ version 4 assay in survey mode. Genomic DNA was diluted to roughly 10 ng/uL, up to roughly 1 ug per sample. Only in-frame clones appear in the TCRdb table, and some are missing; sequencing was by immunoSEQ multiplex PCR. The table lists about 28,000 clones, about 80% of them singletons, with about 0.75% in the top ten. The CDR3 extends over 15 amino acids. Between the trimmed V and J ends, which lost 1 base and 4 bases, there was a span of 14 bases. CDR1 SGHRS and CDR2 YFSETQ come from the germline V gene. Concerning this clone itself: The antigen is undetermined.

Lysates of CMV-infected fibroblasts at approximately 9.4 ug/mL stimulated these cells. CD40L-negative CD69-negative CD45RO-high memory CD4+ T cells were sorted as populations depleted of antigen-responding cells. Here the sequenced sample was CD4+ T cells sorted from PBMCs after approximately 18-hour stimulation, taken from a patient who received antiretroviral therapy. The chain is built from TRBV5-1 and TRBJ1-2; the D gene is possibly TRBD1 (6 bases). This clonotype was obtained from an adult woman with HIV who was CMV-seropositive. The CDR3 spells CASSLLGQSPYGYTF. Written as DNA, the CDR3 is TGCGCCAGCAGCTTGCTGGGACAATCCCCCTATGGCTACACCTTC.